Shown below are 18 T cell receptor beta chains from a single sample sequenced in a study of OX40 agonist ivuxolimab in advanced cancers. Sequencing used immunoSEQ multiplex PCR; TCRdb keeps in-frame clones, though not all of them. The table shows tens of thousands of clones, with around 80% occurring only once. The material sequenced was CD4+ or CD8+ T cells sorted from blood, taken in a trial of the OX40 agonist ivuxolimab. These receptors all stem from an adult with an advanced solid tumor such as melanoma, head and neck, liver or kidney cancer.

This chain uses TRBV5-1 with TRBJ2-3; maybe TRBD1 (5 bases). The CDR3 sequence is 15 residues long. The V end was cut by 5 bases, the J end by 1 base, with 14 bases between. Germline V gives CDR1 SGHRS, CDR2 YFSETQ. This chain's CDR3 is CASRAMGPGTDTQYF. The CDR3 DNA reads as TGCGCCAGCAGAGCGATGGGGCCCGGCACAGATACGCAGTATTTT.

This clone was seen only once. This chain connects TRBV19 to TRBJ1-5; D uncertain. The CDR3 covers 15 residues. With 9 bases removed from V and 9 bases from J, the gap between germline ends came to 24 bases. CDR1 and CDR2 from the germline V gene are LNHDA and SQIVND (reference sequence). In nucleotides, the CDR3 is TGTGCCAGCAAAAGTGCCTGGCGGGCTTGGGTGCCCCAGCATTTT. It yields the protein CASKSAWRAWVPQHF.

The chain is built from TRBV7-9 and TRBJ2-1; weak D call: TRBD2 (6 bases). V was shortened by 3 bases and J by 1 base, with 16 bases between the two germline ends. The CDR3 is 17 amino acids. Germline V gene data show CDR1 as SEHNR and CDR2 as FQNEAQ (reference sequence). CDR3: CASSLGALARSYNEQFF. In DNA, the CDR3 is TGTGCCAGCAGCTTGGGCGCCCTAGCGCGTTCCTACAATGAGCAGTTCTTC.

The rearrangement uses TRBV19 and TRBJ2-1; D gene ambiguous. CDR3 length: 17 amino acids. CDR1 LNHDA and CDR2 SQIVND come from the germline V gene (reference sequence). The V end was cut by 4 bases, the J end by 8 bases, with 24 bases between. CDR3 loop: CASSSRYIHGGSDEQFF. Written as DNA, the CDR3 is TGTGCCAGTAGTAGCCGGTACATCCACGGTGGTTCCGATGAGCAGTTCTTC. Supplemented by reference TRBV19 and TRBJ2-1, the full variable domain reads DGGITQSPKYLFRKEGQNVTLSCEQNLNHDAMYWYRQDPGQGLRLIYYSQIVNDFQKGDIAEGYSVSREKKESFPLTVTSAQKNPTAFYLCASSSRYIHGGSDEQFFGPGTRLTVL.

This rearrangement joins TRBV10-3 to TRBJ2-7; 12 bases match TRBD2. V lost 6 bases to trimming and J lost 5 bases; unmatched junction nucleotides: 5. From germline, CDR1 is ENHRY and CDR2 SYGVKD. This CDR3 spans 14 amino acids. CDR3 residues: CAISRLAGENEQYF. The CDR3 DNA reads TGTGCCATCAGCCGACTAGCGGGAGAAAACGAGCAGTACTTC.

V and J are TRBV5-4 and TRBJ2-7, with 9 bases fitting TRBD1. The germline V gene encodes CDR1 SGHNT and CDR2 YYREEE (reference sequence). The CDR3 runs to 16 residues. Trimming removed 5 bases from V and 0 bases from J; junction bases left unmatched: 9. CDR3 coding DNA: TGTGCCAGCAGGGGGACAGGGCAGGGAATCTCCTACGAGCAGTACTTC. Translation gives CASRGTGQGISYEQYF.

The rearrangement links TRBV10-2 to TRBJ1-5; D may be TRBD1 (5 bases). V was shortened by 0 bases and J by 1 base, with 13 bases between the two germline ends. The germline CDR1 and CDR2 sequences are WSHSY and SAAADI. The CDR3 sequence is 17 residues long. Here the CDR3 reads CASSESRSGTSNQPQHF. CDR3 in DNA: TGCGCCAGCAGTGAGTCGAGATCGGGGACGAGCAATCAGCCCCAGCATTTT.

The chain employs TRBV5-1 and TRBJ1-1; D call uncertain. From germline, CDR1 is SGHRS and CDR2 YFSETQ. The CDR3 has 14 amino acids. The germline V and J ends were trimmed by 2 bases and 0 bases, with 8 bases remaining between them. For the CDR3, the DNA is TGCGCCAGCAGCTTCTTCACCCTGAACACTGAAGCTTTCTTT. Amino acid sequence: CASSFFTLNTEAFF. Full variable domain (rest looked up from reference TRBV5-1 and TRBJ1-1): KAGVTQTPRYLIKTRGQQVTLSCSPISGHRSVSWYQQTPGQGLQFLFEYFSETQRNKGNFPGRFSGRQFSNSRSEMNVSTLELGDSALYLCASSFFTLNTEAFFGQGTRLTVV.

The rearrangement uses TRBV6-6 and TRBJ2-7; a weak D match, TRBD1 (6 bases). The length of the CDR3 is 16 residues. The ends were cut back, 5 bases at V and 5 bases at J, with 22 bases in the middle. CDR1 and CDR2 from the germline V gene are MNHNY and SVGAGI (reference sequence). The CDR3 DNA follows: TGTGCCAGCAGTACAACGACGGGACAAAAAATCCACGAGCAGTACTTC. Its protein is CASSTTTGQKIHEQYF.

The rearrangement uses TRBV6-1 and TRBJ1-1; D gene unclear. Germline CDR1 MNHNS, CDR2 SASEGT. V lost 2 bases, J lost 1 base, and 11 bases lay in between. The CDR3 has 15 residues. The CDR3 reads CASSEPGRANTEAFF. DNA for the CDR3: TGTGCCAGCAGTGAACCCGGGAGGGCGAACACTGAAGCTTTCTTT.

The chain couples TRBV15 to TRBJ2-3; maybe TRBD2 (5 bases). This CDR3 region has 16 residues. The V gene lost 0 bases and the J gene lost 1 base, with 11 bases spanning the gap. Germline CDR1 and CDR2: LNHNV and YYDKDF (reference sequence). CDR3 DNA: TGTGCCACCAGCAGAGATGAGGGTTGGGGCACAGATACGCAGTATTTT. Translation gives CATSRDEGWGTDTQYF.

This clone was seen more than once but under ten times. The chain employs TRBV5-4 and TRBJ1-4; D gene uncertain. Trimming removed 2 bases at V and 7 bases at J, with 12 bases between. This CDR3 is built from 14 residues. Germline CDR1 SGHNT, CDR2 YYREEE (reference sequence). The CDR3 nucleotides read TGTGCCAGCAGCTTAGAACAGAGGGCTGAAAAACTGTTTTTT. It is translated as CASSLEQRAEKLFF. The whole variable domain, filled in from reference TRBV5-4 and TRBJ1-4, reads ETGVTQSPTHLIKTRGQQVTLRCSSQSGHNTVSWYQQALGQGPQFIFQYYREEENGRGNFPPRFSGLQFPNYSSELNVNALELDDSALYLCASSLEQRAEKLFFGSGTQLSVL.

The J gene is TRBJ2-7, the V gene TRBV6-5; 7 bases align to TRBD1. Germline values: CDR1 MNHEY, CDR2 SVGAGI. This CDR3 is 14 amino acids long. V shed 5 bases and J 2 bases; nucleotides not matched to a gene: 6. CDR3 sequence reads: CASSLYRGPYEQYF. The CDR3 nucleotides are TGTGCCAGCAGTCTCTACAGGGGCCCCTACGAGCAGTACTTC.

J is TRBJ2-3 and V is TRBV30, with a possible D match to TRBD2 (6 bases). The CDR3 length is 12 residues. Germline CDR1 and CDR2: GTSNPN and SVGIG (reference sequence). V lost 5 bases to trimming and J lost 5 bases, with 11 bases between them. The CDR3 DNA reads as TGTGCCTGGGGAGGGCGGAGAGATACGCAGTATTTT. This translates into CAWGGRRDTQYF.

Written as DNA, the CDR3 is TGTGCCAGCAGCTTAGTGTGGACTGAAGCTTTCTTT. Its translation: CASSLVWTEAFF. This chain uses TRBV7-2 with TRBJ1-1; no reliable D call. The CDR3 contains 12 residues. The germline V and J ends were trimmed by 1 base and 5 bases, with 5 bases remaining between them. Germline CDR1 is SGHTA and CDR2 is FQGNSA.

V gene TRBV4-1 combines with J gene TRBJ2-3; 7 bases match TRBD2. The CDR3 covers 16 residues. The V segment lost 2 bases and the J segment 4 bases; nucleotides outside the gene matches: 9. The germline CDR1 and CDR2 sequences are MGHRA and YSYEKL. As DNA, the CDR3 is TGCGCCAGCAGCCAAAGTTGGCGAGCGGGATCAGATACGCAGTATTTT. Its translation: CASSQSWRAGSDTQYF.

This chain joins TRBV5-5 and TRBJ2-3; 7 bases align to TRBD1. The germline gives CDR1 SGHKS, CDR2 YYEKEE (reference sequence). V dropped 5 bases and J dropped 1; count of bases not matched to a gene: 4. This CDR3 is built from 14 residues. The CDR3 region is CASRTGLGTDTQYF. For the CDR3, the DNA is TGTGCCAGCAGGACAGGGCTCGGCACAGATACGCAGTATTTT.

This clone was seen a handful of times. The J gene is TRBJ2-7, the V gene TRBV11-2, with TRBD1 as a possible D gene (5 bases). With 1 base removed from V and 3 bases from J, the gap between germline ends came to 10 bases. Germline V CDR1 and CDR2: SGHAT, FQNNGV. The CDR3 contains 14 residues. The CDR3 loop reads CASSLVAGLYEQYF. The CDR3 nucleotides are TGTGCCAGCAGCTTAGTCGCAGGGCTCTACGAGCAGTACTTC.